Following are 5 T cell receptor beta chains from one sample sequenced in a study of identical twins. Via MiXCR, TCRdb re-called the 5' RACE reads, giving one row per CDR3 protein. The sample yields some 260,000 distinct CDR3 sequences, around 15% seen once. The sequenced material came from memory (CD45RO+) T cells sorted from blood. These receptors were collected from a woman in her late teens or twenties in good health.

The sample holds many counts of this clonotype. The V gene is TRBV20-1, the J gene TRBJ1-5, with a possible D match to TRBD1 (5 bases). The V gene lost 0 bases and the J gene lost 2 bases, with 8 bases spanning the gap. The CDR3 loop spans 14 amino acids. Per germline, CDR1 DFQATT and CDR2 SNEGSKA (reference sequence). In DNA form, the CDR3 reads TGCAGTGCTAGAGATCTCAGGGGCAATCAGCCCCAGCATTTT. Amino acid sequence: CSARDLRGNQPQHF.

This chain connects TRBV12-3 or TRBV12-4 to TRBJ1-5, with 7 bases matching TRBD1. The CDR3 sequence is 15 residues long. J was trimmed by 0 bases and V by 5 bases; bases with no gene match: 4. CDR3 loop: CASSQGGGSNQPQHF. Written as DNA, the CDR3 is TGTGCCAGCAGTCAGGGGGGAGGTAGCAATCAGCCCCAGCATTTT.

In this sample, this clonotype turned up a few times. The chain's CDR3 is CASSTRQGCTF. CDR3 nucleotide sequence: TGTGCCAGCAGCACCCGACAGGGGTGCACCTTC. The chain combines TRBV11-2 with TRBJ1-2, with 8 positions matching TRBD1. The CDR3 is made up of 11 amino acids. Germline V gene lookup returns CDR1 SGHAT and CDR2 FQNNGV. V was pared by 5 bases and J by 13 bases, with 6 bases of the junction left unmatched.

This clonotype was counted ten times or more. CDR3 residues: CSARAPGSSGANVLTF. CDR3 bases: TGCAGTGCTAGAGCGCCGGGAAGCTCTGGGGCCAACGTCCTGACTTTC. This chain connects TRBV20-1 to TRBJ2-6, with D possibly TRBD2 on 5 matching bases. V dropped 1 base and J dropped 0 bases, with 10 bases sitting between them. Germline V gives CDR1 DFQATT, CDR2 SNEGSKA (reference sequence). The CDR3 is 16 residues long.

This chain joins TRBV12-3 or TRBV12-4 and TRBJ2-4; D perhaps matches TRBD1 (6 bases). The CDR3 covers 16 residues. V gave up 4 bases and J gave up 2 bases, with 15 bases separating them. The CDR3 coding sequence is TGTGCCAGCAGTTCGGTCCTGGACAGCCCCAAAAACATTCAGTACTTC. Residues: CASSSVLDSPKNIQYF.